This T cell receptor beta chain was recorded in a study of cytomegalovirus exposure and HLA in healthy donors (dated by TCRdb to between 2016 and 2019). With regard to the full study: An earlier analysis of approximately 640 of the donors reported approximately 270 Gb of sequence data and approximately 110 million unique TCR beta sequences from 150 million to 200 million T cells. An early release that covered about 640 HLA-typed donors contained about 300 gigabases of sequencing data and 70 million to 100 million unique TCR sequences. Among the roughly 400 genotyped donors, approximately 77% belonged to the genetic ancestry cluster associated with self-reported Caucasian donors. The study aimed to test whether cataloging public T cell receptors could reveal signatures of past pathogen exposure. The study used immunosequencing to profile the T cell repertoires of several hundred subjects and linked those repertoires to cytomegalovirus serostatus. A separate validation cohort of over a hundred different subjects was used in addition to the roughly 700-subject first cohort. The study combined high-throughput TCR immunosequencing, statistical association of individual TCRs with disease status, and machine learning to predict cytomegalovirus infection status. To study patterns of TCR occurrence, a later analysis re-analyzed previously published TCR beta repertoires from 550 to 800 donors and added high-resolution HLA genotyping. The later analysis used no new phenotypic data to find candidate immune exposures, relying instead on TCR beta sequences and their occurrence across donors. An earlier analysis of a few hundred of the donors applied high-throughput TCR beta sequencing to assess whether each TCR beta V gene segment acted as functional or pseudogenic. Donor age, sex, ethnicity and CMV serostatus were collected together with the repertoire data. Genome-wide SNP genotypes for about 55% of the roughly 670 donors were used in a later genetic analysis, which treated that subset as a discovery cohort. All discovery cohort repertoires had been generated using a single sequencing platform. HLA typing included class I and class II loci at four-digit resolution. Typing coverage varied by locus: roughly 620-640 donors for A, B, C, DRB1 and DQB1; more than 500 for DQA1; around 570 for DPA1; about 450 for DPB1. Roughly five DR-DQ haplotypes were handled as single units for association and clustering because linkage in the cohort was strong. Across about 380 genotyped donors of the cohort, an average of about 240,000 unique TCR beta nucleotide sequences per donor were sequenced, and 15% to 20% of those sequences were non-productive. Broad study findings and their caveats: CMV serostatus was the only immune exposure information available for the cohort. The cohort was sequenced for TCR beta chains only, and without alpha or paired-chain data the features that could be detected were limited. Correlated functional status among segregating V segments might be attributable to linkage disequilibrium, but an unknown experimental factor could not be ruled out. In a later analysis, HLA-associated TCR beta chains showed more clonal expansion and lower generation probabilities than non-associated chains that were equally common. HLA typing was unavailable for some donors at each locus, so association tests used only the typed subset. Presence/absence analyses assumed roughly uniform sequencing depth across donors, an assumption that may not hold. Three of the identified cytomegalovirus-associated TCR beta chains were confirmed in vitro to be specific for cytomegalovirus antigens. Some IMGT-functional V segments, including TRBV6-2 and TRBV6-3, could not be told apart with the 87-base-pair reads, so those segments were excluded. The study gave a list of 150 to 200 TCR beta chains associated with cytomegalovirus. V-gene and J-gene trimming of TCR beta chains was associated with a missense DCLRE1C variant in a later genetic analysis, and the association was replicated in an independent cohort. When HLA alleles, especially DR and DQ, strongly co-occurred, TCR associations were difficult to assign to individual alleles. A later genetic analysis reported fewer N-insertions in productive TCRs among donors in an Asian-associated ancestry cluster than the approximately 670-donor mean. An earlier analysis of 587 of the donors showed that most TCR beta V segments appeared in productive rearrangements either about 87% or about 30% of the time, which broadly matched IMGT annotations. At a false discovery rate of 0.05, a later analysis linked 15,000 to 20,000 TCR beta sequences to specific HLA alleles. The classifier was reported to diagnose cytomegalovirus status with high specificity and sensitivity in both the original and validation cohorts. The authors suggested that the approach could potentially be extended to other disease states and immunological phenotypes. Several of the top co-occurrence clusters appeared to be linked to parvovirus B19, influenza, CMV and Epstein-Barr virus, according to a later analysis. According to a later analysis, TCR association rates differed among HLA loci, with DRB1 alleles showing the most associated TCRs and HLA-C alleles showing the fewest. Most TCR sequences were seen in very few donors, while some public TCRs were found in many individuals. A further reported finding was that TCR beta sequences accurately predicted the HLA-A and HLA-B alleles for most subjects in the first cohort. Because counts were too low, seventeen rarely observed V segments, including chromosome 9 orphons, were excluded from the earlier analysis of several hundred of the donors. In a later analysis, most CMV-associated TCR beta chains were found to appear HLA-restricted, with HLA associations seemingly driven largely by CMV exposure. A cluster of highly shared sequence variants was judged likely to represent a technical artifact of the sequencing pipeline.

The germline V end is reduced by 6 bases and the J end by 5 bases; junction bases left unmatched: 3. From the cysteine up to the phenylalanine, the CDR3 has a length of 12 residues. The retained sequence is limited to the CDR3, 36 bases, with the frame set at the first base. The germline V gene encodes CDR1 SGHKS and CDR2 YYEKEE (reference sequence). Receptor amplification or capture employed the immunoSEQ multiplex PCR assay. A mixture of 60 forward primers for TCR Vbeta segments and 13 reverse primers for TCR Jbeta segments was used in the multiplex PCR. The CDR3 region of rearranged TCR beta genes was amplified from genomic DNA by a multiplex PCR assay. The amplified TCR beta libraries were sequenced on the Illumina HiSeq System as 87-base-pair reads. Regarding the original processing steps: A later analysis counted 75 million to 100 million unique TCR beta chains across the 550 to 800 repertoires, and some 11 million of these chains were shared by at least two donors. A nearest-neighbor algorithm error-corrected the raw reads and collapsed the reads into unique sequences, merging closely related sequences to remove PCR and sequencing errors. Alignment of CDR3 sequences to IMGT reference sequences was used to assign V, D and J gene segments. For a sequence to be retained, at least a six-nucleotide match to both a V gene segment and a J gene segment was required. A rearrangement was called productive if the CDR3 had no stop codons and remained in frame with V and J, and every other rearrangement was called non-productive. Following IMGT convention, CDR3 was defined as the stretch from the second conserved V-encoded cysteine up to the conserved J-encoded phenylalanine. The earlier analysis of some 540 of the donors excluded any sequence lacking an unambiguous match to a single V gene segment. In an earlier analysis of around 600 of the donors, V segments were called functional above 56.7% productive rearrangements and were called segregating when the between-donor standard deviation exceeded 5%. A statistical classification framework was developed to diagnose cytomegalovirus status using the catalog of TCR beta chain sequences. In a later analysis, TCR nucleotide sequences were compared against IMGT/GENE-DB human TR gene sequences so that V and J genes could be assigned. In a later analysis, CDR3 sequences and most-parsimonious VDJ recombination scenarios were assigned using the TCRdist pipeline. In a later analysis, each TCR beta chain was defined by its CDR3 amino acid sequence together with its V-gene family, and reads without a unique V-gene family were excluded. To address suspected cross-contamination and a sequencing artifact, a later analysis removed 592 highly shared, low-generation-probability nucleotide sequences. A later analysis calculated a clonal expansion index for each public chain from normalized within-repertoire ranks of inferred template counts. A later analysis computed generation probabilities with a VDJ recombination model fitted to out-of-frame rearrangements, and checked the results against IGoR. In a later analysis, TCR-TCR, TCR-HLA and TCR-CMV co-occurrence was scored with hypergeometric tests, and a repertoire-size bias correction was applied to TCR pairs. False discovery rates were estimated in a later analysis by permuting HLA or CMV assignments 20 times. In a later analysis, co-occurring TCRs were grouped with DBSCAN, and TCRdist sequence similarity was added when clustering was performed within HLA-allele-positive subsets. Repertoires with fewer than 30,000 or more than 120,000 public chains, plus five repertoires with anomalous nucleotide sharing, were excluded from co-occurrence clustering. What TCRdb holds here is the immuneACCESS table cut down to in-frame rearrangements. Part of the clones is not present; checked against another copy, under half of the missing clones reflect an unresolved V gene, and the others are unexplained. V and J calls and clone size are given by that table; D and trimming were obtained from the DNA. The sample table lists more than 95,000 clones, over 9.5% of them with a count of one. The ten largest make up approximately 6% of the sample.

As regards this clone: Its antigen is not yet known. No base quality information exists; no much larger clone differs at one position.

The cohort consisted of some 730 healthy bone marrow donors. At the time of sampling, every cohort member was nominally healthy, though immune exposures that went unrecorded were likely present. The donor tested CMV seropositive, placing the donor among the approximately 310 seropositive members of the cohort. Each donor provided a peripheral blood sample, and peripheral blood mononuclear cells were used for TCR beta sequencing. The Qiagen DNeasy Blood Extraction Kit was used to extract genomic DNA from the blood cell samples. The chain couples TRBV5-5 to TRBJ2-7, and 9 junctional nucleotides match TRBD1. The specimen sequenced was PBMCs. This sequence originates from a middle-aged man in good health and CMV-seropositive. This receptor has the CDR3 CASTWTGDEQYF. The nucleotide sequence is TGTGCCAGCACCTGGACAGGGGACGAGCAGTACTTC.